This is a list of T cell receptor beta chains from one sample in a study of blood T cell repertoires in COVID-19. Here immunoSEQ multiplex PCR was the method, and the copy in TCRdb shows in-frame clones only, minus some. The data show around 60,000 clones, 65% to 80% seen once. The specimen sequenced was peripheral blood. The receptors stem from a young man with COVID-19, enrolled during active disease. CDR3s include the opening cysteine and the closing phenylalanine or tryptophan. D genes are given only for firm matches. Size tells how often a clone was seen (once, few, many) or the class of an expanded clone, and some rows leave it out.

TGTGCCAGCAGCCCGGACTATAGCACAGATACGCAGTATTTT	CASSPDYSTDTQYF	TRBJ2-3	.	.	14	TRBV3-1/TRBV3-2
TGTGCCTGGACTAGCGGCACAGATACGCAGTATTTT	CAWTSGTDTQYF	TRBJ2-3	.	few	12	TRBV30
TGTGCCAGCAGTACCGGGAACTATCAGCCCCAGCATTTT	CASSTGNYQPQHF	TRBJ1-5	.	many	13	TRBV6-6
TGTGCCAGCAGCGGACGCACAGGGGTAGAGACCCAGTACTTC	CASSGRTGVETQYF	TRBJ2-5	TRBD1	.	14	TRBV9
TGTGCCAGCAGCTTGGCAGGAGTGGTCCGCGGGTACTATGGCTACACCTTC	CASSLAGVVRGYYGYTF	TRBJ1-2	.	.	17	TRBV5-6
TGCAGTGCTAGTGGTGGCTCTAGCAATCAGCCCCAGCATTTT	CSASGGSSNQPQHF	TRBJ1-5	.	.	14	TRBV20-1
TGTGCCAGCAGCTTAGGCGGGACTAGCGAAGAGACCCAGTACTTC	CASSLGGTSEETQYF	TRBJ2-5	TRBD2	once	15	TRBV11-3
TGTGCCAGTAGTACCCCAGGGGGGGATACGCAGTATTTT	CASSTPGGDTQYF	TRBJ2-3	.	.	13	TRBV19
TGTGCCAGCAGCTTAGGGATAGGGGGCGCCCCAGATACGCAGTATTTT	CASSLGIGGAPDTQYF	TRBJ2-3	TRBD1	many	16	TRBV7-9
TGTGCCAGCAGTTACTCGGGCACCACCTACGAGCAGTACTTC	CASSYSGTTYEQYF	TRBJ2-7	.	.	14	TRBV6-5
TGCGCCAGCAGCGTATTCACTAGCGGGGGGGCCGGTGAGCAGTTCTTC	CASSVFTSGGAGEQFF	TRBJ2-1	TRBD2	few	16	TRBV5-1
TGTGCCAGCAGTTTACCAGGGGGCAATGGCTACACCTTC	CASSLPGGNGYTF	TRBJ1-2	TRBD1	.	13	TRBV12-3/TRBV12-4
TGCGCCAGCAGCCTCCGCCCCCGGGGTCGGGAAGGGCGGAATTCACCCCTCCACTTT	CASSLRPRGREGRNSPLHF	TRBJ1-6	.	.	19	TRBV4-1
TGTGCCAGCAGCGCCGGACTAGCGGGGGCACAAGAGACCCAGTACTTC	CASSAGLAGAQETQYF	TRBJ2-5	TRBD2	.	16	TRBV5-5
TGTGCCAGCAGTTTTTCAGGGGCCGGCACAGATACGCAGTATTTT	CASSFSGAGTDTQYF	TRBJ2-3	.	.	15	TRBV2
TGCGCCAGCAGCCTGGATAAAGGGGGGGGCAACGAGCAGTACTTC	CASSLDKGGGNEQYF	TRBJ2-7	.	.	15	TRBV5-1
TGCGCCAGCAGCCCGGGACAGCATTCCACCGGGGAGCTGTTTTTT	CASSPGQHSTGELFF	TRBJ2-2	TRBD1	.	15	TRBV5-1
TGTGCCAGCAGCTCTGGGTCGGGGGGGCCTCTCACGGGAGGCTACACCTTC	CASSSGSGGPLTGGYTF	TRBJ1-2	.	.	17	TRBV11-2
TGTGCCAGCAGCCTTTCAGCGGGAGGTTTTAATGAGCAGTTCTTC	CASSLSAGGFNEQFF	TRBJ2-1	TRBD2	once	15	TRBV7-3
TGTGCCAGCAGCACCCAGCGGGGACACACCGGGGAGCTGTTTTTT	CASSTQRGHTGELFF	TRBJ2-2	TRBD2	few	15	TRBV11-2
TGTGCCAGCAGGCCAGGGGTTAGCAATCAGCCCCAGCATTTT	CASRPGVSNQPQHF	TRBJ1-5	.	.	14	TRBV27
TGCGCCAGCAGCCAAGATAGGACAGGGGGAAACACCATATATTTT	CASSQDRTGGNTIYF	TRBJ1-3	TRBD1	once	15	TRBV4-1
TGTGCCAGCAGCCCCCGGGACAGGGGAGGCGGCAATCAGCCCCAGCATTTT	CASSPRDRGGGNQPQHF	TRBJ1-5	TRBD1	few	17	TRBV7-2
TGCGCCAGCAGCCAGGACAGGGGGCGAGCTAACTATGGCTACACCTTC	CASSQDRGRANYGYTF	TRBJ1-2	TRBD1	.	16	TRBV4-1
TGCGCCAGCAGCCCCGAAAACCTCCGGGGCTACACCTTC	CASSPENLRGYTF	TRBJ1-2	.	.	13	TRBV5-1
TGTGCCAGCAGTTTAAACGGGATCACCTACGAGCAGTACTTC	CASSLNGITYEQYF	TRBJ2-7	.	.	14	TRBV27
TGTGCCAGCAGCATGTATACAGGGGTTGGGGGAGGAGATACGCAGTATTTT	CASSMYTGVGGGDTQYF	TRBJ2-3	.	.	17	TRBV7-9
TGTGCCAGCAGCGTAGCAGGGGGTGGAAACACCATATATTTT	CASSVAGGGNTIYF	TRBJ1-3	TRBD1	.	14	TRBV9
TGTGCCAGCAGTTTCGGGCAGGGTAACGGGGAGCTGTTTTTT	CASSFGQGNGELFF	TRBJ2-2	.	.	14	TRBV7-2
TGTGCCAGCAGCCGCGGCCTCCCCGGGGAGCTGTTTTTT	CASSRGLPGELFF	TRBJ2-2	.	once	13	TRBV6-5
TGTGCCAGCTCAGTAGGACAGGACGGAAACACCATATATTTT	CASSVGQDGNTIYF	TRBJ1-3	TRBD1	.	14	TRBV18
TGTGCCAGTAGTATAAGCCCCACAGATACGCAGTATTTT	CASSISPTDTQYF	TRBJ2-3	.	.	13	TRBV19
TGTGCCAGCAGCTTAGAAAGGAAGGGGGCTGAAGCTTTCTTT	CASSLERKGAEAFF	TRBJ1-1	.	many	14	TRBV7-9
TGTGCCAGCAGCTTGGCCTGGCAGGGAGGTTTAGGAGATACGCAGTATTTT	CASSLAWQGGLGDTQYF	TRBJ2-3	.	.	17	TRBV5-4
TGTGCCAGCACCAGAGGACTAGCGGGGGGCCCTTTCTACAATGAGCAGTTCTTC	CASTRGLAGGPFYNEQFF	TRBJ2-1	TRBD2	.	18	TRBV9
TGTGCCAGCAGTAGAAGTGGACTACTCTCCTACGAGCAGTACTTC	CASSRSGLLSYEQYF	TRBJ2-7	.	.	15	TRBV6-5
TGTGCCAGCAGCCAACGAGTCCAAGAGACCCAGTACTTC	CASSQRVQETQYF	TRBJ2-5	.	.	13	TRBV3-1/TRBV3-2
TGTGCCAGCAGTGAGTTTTCCTTGAGCAGCGCGAACACCGGGGAGCTGTTTTTT	CASSEFSLSSANTGELFF	TRBJ2-2	.	few	18	TRBV25-1
TGTGCCAGCAGCAATTCCCCCCTCGGACTAGCGGGAGCGAACACCGGGGAGCTGTTTTTT	CASSNSPLGLAGANTGELFF	TRBJ2-2	.	.	20	TRBV21-1
TGTGCCAGCAGCCCGCCCCGCGGCGGGAATTCACCCCTCCACTTT	CASSPPRGGNSPLHF	TRBJ1-6	.	.	15	TRBV6-6
TGTGCCAGCAGCCCAAGTAGGGCAGGGTTTACCATGAACACTGAAGCTTTCTTT	CASSPSRAGFTMNTEAFF	TRBJ1-1	.	once	18	TRBV7-8
TGCAGTGCTAGTAAGGGGGTTGGGAATGAGCAGTTCTTC	CSASKGVGNEQFF	TRBJ2-1	.	.	13	TRBV20-1
TGCGCCAGCAGCGGGACAACTGGGTCCTACGAGCAGTACTTC	CASSGTTGSYEQYF	TRBJ2-7	.	.	14	TRBV5-1
TGCAGCGTTGTGGCTAGCGGGGGGGTTTACAATGAGCAGTTCTTC	CSVVASGGVYNEQFF	TRBJ2-1	TRBD2	.	15	TRBV29-1
TGTGCCATCGGTTCAGGGGGGCCCGTCGTCACCCAGTACTTC	CAIGSGGPVVTQYF	TRBJ2-5	.	.	14	TRBV5-4
TGTGCCAGCAGTGATACCGCTTGGGGGGGCATGACAGGGGACAATGAGCAGTTCTTC	CASSDTAWGGMTGDNEQFF	TRBJ2-1	.	.	19	TRBV28
TGCAGTGCTAGTATGAGACTAGGAGATAATGAGCAGTTCTTC	CSASMRLGDNEQFF	TRBJ2-1	.	.	14	TRBV20-1
TGTGCCAGCAGCTTAGGGCGGTTTCGCACAGATACGCAGTATTTT	CASSLGRFRTDTQYF	TRBJ2-3	.	.	15	TRBV7-9
TGTGCCAGCAGCCAAAGGACAGGGGTTGAGACCCAGTACTTC	CASSQRTGVETQYF	TRBJ2-5	TRBD1	.	14	TRBV3-1/TRBV3-2
TGTGCCAGCAGCCGGGGGGGAGCTAACTATGGCTACACCTTC	CASSRGGANYGYTF	TRBJ1-2	.	.	14	TRBV6-5
TGTGCCAGCAGTCCATGGACAGGAGGGTCCTACGAGCAGTACTTC	CASSPWTGGSYEQYF	TRBJ2-7	.	.	15	TRBV6-6
TGCGCCAGCAGAGGGAGCGGGGTAATTTCCTACAATGAGCAGTTCTTC	CASRGSGVISYNEQFF	TRBJ2-1	TRBD2	.	16	TRBV5-1
TGTGCCAGTAGTATGGAGGGACTAGCGGGAGGGGAGCTGTTTTTT	CASSMEGLAGGELFF	TRBJ2-2	TRBD2	.	15	TRBV19
TGTGCCACCAGCGGACAGGGGACCCCTAACGAGCAGTACTTC	CATSGQGTPNEQYF	TRBJ2-7	TRBD1	.	14	TRBV24-1
TGTGCCAGCTCATCCCTTCTAGGGGGTAGCACTGAAGCTTTCTTT	CASSSLLGGSTEAFF	TRBJ1-1	.	.	15	TRBV6-5